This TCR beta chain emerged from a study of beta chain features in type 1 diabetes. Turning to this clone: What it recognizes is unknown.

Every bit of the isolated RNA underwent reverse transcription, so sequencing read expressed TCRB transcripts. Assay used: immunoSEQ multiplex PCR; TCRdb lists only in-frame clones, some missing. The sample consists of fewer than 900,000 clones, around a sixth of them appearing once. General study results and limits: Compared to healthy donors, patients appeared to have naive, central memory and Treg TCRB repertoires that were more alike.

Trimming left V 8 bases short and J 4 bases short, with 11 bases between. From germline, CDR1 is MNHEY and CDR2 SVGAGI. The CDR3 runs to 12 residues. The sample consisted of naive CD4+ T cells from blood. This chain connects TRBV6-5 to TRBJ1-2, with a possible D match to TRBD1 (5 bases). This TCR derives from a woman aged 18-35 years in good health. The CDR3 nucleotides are TGTGCCAGCGGTGGGGGACTCTATGGCTACACCTTC. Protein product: CASGGGLYGYTF.